A single sample gave rise to the 18 T cell receptor beta chains below, sequenced in a study of blood T cell repertoires in COVID-19. Generated by immunoSEQ multiplex PCR, the TCRdb table keeps only in-frame clones and is missing some. In the table there are about 160,000 clones, 65% to 90% of which are singletons. The sequencing input was peripheral blood. The receptors were sampled from a woman between 40 and 55 years old with COVID-19, enrolled during active disease.

This chain uses TRBV11-2 with TRBJ2-1, with TRBD2 matching over 11 bases. The CDR3 spans 17 residues. V shed 6 bases and J 4 bases; nucleotides not matched to a gene: 11. CDR1 SGHAT and CDR2 FQNNGV come from the germline V gene. The CDR3 DNA reads TGTGCCAGCAGTTTGGGTCCAAGGACTAGCGGGTACAATGAGCAGTTCTTC. Translated: CASSLGPRTSGYNEQFF.

As regards this clone: Other DNA sequences in this sample translate to the same CDR3. The genes are TRBV7-9 and TRBJ1-2; unclear D gene. V lost 1 base and J lost 2, with 5 bases in between. The CDR3 is 13 amino acids. The germline V gene has CDR1 SEHNR and CDR2 FQNEAQ (reference sequence). The CDR3 region is CASSLGQNYGYTF. The CDR3 DNA is TGTGCCAGCAGCTTAGGTCAGAACTATGGCTACACCTTC. The full variable domain, completed using reference TRBV7-9 and TRBJ1-2, is DTGVSQNPRHKITKRGQNVTFRCDPISEHNRLYWYRQTLGQGPEFLTYFQNEAQLEKSRLLSDRFSAERPKGSFSTLEIQRTEQGDSAMYLCASSLGQNYGYTFGSGTRLTVV.

The gene calls are TRBV5-1 and TRBJ2-6; 11 positions agree with TRBD1. CDR3 length equals 17 residues. J lost 0 bases, V lost 4 bases, and 3 bases had no gene match. The germline V gene has CDR1 SGHRS and CDR2 YFSETQ. CDR3 in DNA: TGCGCCAGCAGCGCCGGGACAGGGGGCTCTGGGGCCAACGTCCTGACTTTC. It yields the protein CASSAGTGGSGANVLTF.

The chain carries TRBV3-1 (or the pseudogene TRBV3-2) and TRBJ1-6; 9 bases align to TRBD1. The germline V gene has CDR1 LGHDT and CDR2 YNNKEL (reference sequence). CDR3 length equals 19 residues. Trimming removed 3 bases from V and 0 bases from J; junction bases left unmatched: 9. CDR3 coding DNA: TGTGCCAGCAGCCAGCTCAGCCGACAGGGGGACTCCTATAATTCACCCCTCCACTTT. Amino acid sequence: CASSQLSRQGDSYNSPLHF.

This chain uses TRBV5-1 with TRBJ2-2; the match to TRBD1 covers 9 bases. CDR1 and CDR2 (germline): SGHRS, YFSETQ. V trimming: 0 bases; J trimming: 5 bases; junction bases outside the gene matches: 5. The CDR3 extends over 16 amino acids. CDR3 amino acids: CASSLAVGTGTGELFF. In DNA form, the CDR3 reads TGCGCCAGCAGCTTGGCCGTGGGGACAGGGACCGGGGAGCTGTTTTTT. The full variable domain, with the rest looked up from reference TRBV5-1 and TRBJ2-2, is KAGVTQTPRYLIKTRGQQVTLSCSPISGHRSVSWYQQTPGQGLQFLFEYFSETQRNKGNFPGRFSGRQFSNSRSEMNVSTLELGDSALYLCASSLAVGTGTGELFFGEGSRLTVL.

The J gene is TRBJ2-2, the V gene TRBV27, with 8 positions matching TRBD1. Germline CDR1 reads MNHEY; CDR2 reads SMNVEV (reference sequence). V gave up 6 bases and J gave up 5 bases; unmatched junction bases: 5. This CDR3 is built from 14 residues. CDR3 DNA sequence: TGTGCCAGCAGACGGACAGGGAATACCGGGGAGCTGTTTTTT. Translation gives CASRRTGNTGELFF.

The chain links TRBV6-5 to TRBJ2-3, with 7 bases lining up with TRBD2. The CDR3 extends over 13 amino acids. Looked up from germline, CDR1 is MNHEY and CDR2 is SVGAGI. With 7 bases clipped from V and 8 bases from J, the junction kept 9 bases outside the gene matches. DNA for the CDR3: TGTGCCAGCACTCGCGGGAGCCAGGGTACGCAGTATTTT. Its protein is CASTRGSQGTQYF.

CDR3 residues: CASSLGDRGLKETQYF. CDR3 bases: TGTGCCAGCAGCTTGGGGGACAGGGGGCTAAAAGAGACCCAGTACTTC. The J gene is TRBJ2-5, the V gene TRBV7-9; 12 nucleotides match TRBD1. Germline loops: CDR1 SEHNR, CDR2 FQNEAQ (reference sequence). V lost 3 bases to trimming and J lost 3 bases; unmatched junction nucleotides: 5. CDR3 size: 16 residues.

CDR3 region: CASSENRVSRGNTIYF. The CDR3, as DNA: TGTGCCAGCAGTGAGAACAGGGTTTCTAGGGGAAACACCATATATTTT. The V and J genes are TRBV6-1 and TRBJ1-3; the D gene is possibly TRBD1 (6 bases). V was pared by 3 bases and J by 4 bases, with 16 bases between. Germline V gene lookup returns CDR1 MNHNS and CDR2 SASEGT. The CDR3 has 16 residues.

This clone was seen just once. The chain carries TRBV6-1 and TRBJ2-2, with TRBD2 matching over 16 bases. Trimming took 0 bases from V and 5 from J; bases not matched to a gene: 0. The CDR3 runs to 17 residues. CDR1 and CDR2 (germline): MNHNS, SASEGT. CDR3 in DNA: TGTGCCAGCAGTGAAGCGGGACTAGCGGGAGGGACCGGGGAGCTGTTTTTT. It is translated as CASSEAGLAGGTGELFF.

This clone was seen a few times. V and J are TRBV7-9 and TRBJ2-1; TRBD2 might be the D (5 bases). Trimming stripped 0 bases from V and 6 bases from J, with 9 bases between. In germline, CDR1 is SEHNR, CDR2 FQNEAQ (reference sequence). This CDR3 region has 14 residues. The CDR3 DNA reads as TGTGCCAGCAGCTTAGCGGTAGCGAGCAATGAGCAGTTCTTC. The encoded protein is CASSLAVASNEQFF. Full variable domain (remainder filled in from reference TRBV7-9 and TRBJ2-1): DTGVSQNPRHKITKRGQNVTFRCDPISEHNRLYWYRQTLGQGPEFLTYFQNEAQLEKSRLLSDRFSAERPKGSFSTLEIQRTEQGDSAMYLCASSLAVASNEQFFGPGTRLTVL.

This clone was seen once. J is TRBJ2-1 and V is TRBV9; 11 bases map to TRBD2. V was clipped by 7 bases and J by 5 bases; unmatched bases: 2. The length of the CDR3 is 13 residues. Germline V CDR1 and CDR2: SGDLS, YYNGEE. The CDR3 bases are TGTGCCAGCGGGACTAGCGGAGACAATGAGCAGTTCTTC. Its protein is CASGTSGDNEQFF.

The CDR3 here is CASRRASGSSDTQYF. The CDR3 DNA sequence: TGTGCCAGTCGCAGGGCTAGCGGGAGTTCTGATACGCAGTATTTT. The rearrangement links TRBV19 to TRBJ2-3, with 10 positions matching TRBD2. The V segment lost 8 bases and the J segment 6 bases; nucleotides outside the gene matches: 11. The CDR3 is made up of 15 amino acids. The germline V gene has CDR1 LNHDA and CDR2 SQIVND (reference sequence).

The chain combines TRBV24-1 with TRBJ2-7; perhaps TRBD1 as D (5 bases). V shed 7 bases and J shed 6 bases, with 15 bases lying between them. CDR1 and CDR2 from the germline V gene are KGHDR and SFDVKD. This CDR3 comprises 13 residues. In DNA form, the CDR3 reads TGTGCCACCAGCGTGGAGCAGGGTTGCGAGCAGTACGTC. This encodes CATSVEQGCEQYV.

This chain connects TRBV5-1 to TRBJ2-3; the D gene is possibly TRBD2 (6 bases). From germline, CDR1 is SGHRS and CDR2 YFSETQ. The V end was cut by 2 bases, the J end by 3 bases, with 13 bases between. This CDR3 is 15 amino acids long. The CDR3 DNA reads TGCGCCAGCAGCTTTGGTGGACTACCTACAGATACGCAGTATTTT. Protein: CASSFGGLPTDTQYF.

The V and J genes are TRBV28 and TRBJ1-1; no clear D. V lost 2 bases to trimming and J lost 2 bases, with 12 bases between them. Germline V gene sequence: CDR1 MDHEN, CDR2 SYDVKM. The CDR3 consists of 15 residues. The CDR3 protein is CASSLVLGSNTEAFF. The CDR3, as DNA: TGTGCCAGCAGTTTAGTCCTCGGGAGTAACACTGAAGCTTTCTTT.

This sequence joins TRBV27 and TRBJ1-1; 8 bases match TRBD1. Germline values: CDR1 MNHEY, CDR2 SMNVEV (reference sequence). The CDR3 is 15 amino acids. J was trimmed by 3 bases and V by 4 bases; bases with no gene match: 7. CDR3 sequence reads: CASSSHLTGDTEAFF. DNA of the CDR3: TGTGCCAGCAGTTCCCACTTGACAGGGGACACTGAAGCTTTCTTT.

The chain links TRBV21-1 to TRBJ2-7; the table assigns TRBD2, which was not confirmed against the DNA. TRBV21-1 is described as a pseudogene. This CDR3 spans 19 amino acids. The CDR3 spells CASSKAGLANPSGIYEQYV. As DNA, the CDR3 is TGTGCCAGCAGCAAAGCGGGACTAGCCAATCCGAGTGGAATCTACGAGCAGTACGTC.